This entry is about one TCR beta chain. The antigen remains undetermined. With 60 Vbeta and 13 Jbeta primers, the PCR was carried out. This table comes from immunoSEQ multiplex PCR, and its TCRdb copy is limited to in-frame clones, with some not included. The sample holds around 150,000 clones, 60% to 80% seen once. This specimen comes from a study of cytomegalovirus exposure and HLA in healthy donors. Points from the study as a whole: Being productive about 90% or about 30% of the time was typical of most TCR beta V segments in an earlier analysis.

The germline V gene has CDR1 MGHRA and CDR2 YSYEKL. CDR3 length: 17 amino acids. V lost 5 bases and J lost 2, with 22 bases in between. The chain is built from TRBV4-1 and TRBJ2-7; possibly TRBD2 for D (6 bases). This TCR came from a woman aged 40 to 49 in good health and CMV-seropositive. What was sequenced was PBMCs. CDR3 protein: CASSSLQLGRGTYEQYF. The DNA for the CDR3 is TGCGCCAGCAGCTCCCTCCAACTGGGCCGCGGGACCTACGAGCAGTACTTC.